Listed below are T cell receptor beta chains from one sample, sequenced in a study of human T cells and chemical hapten exposure. Via MiXCR, TCRdb re-called the RACE reads, giving one row per CDR3 protein. In the table there are around 380,000 distinct CDR3 sequences, about 5% of which are singletons. Sequenced material: whole blood, taken in connection with sensitization to the hapten diphenylcyclopropenone (DPC). These receptors all come from a woman between 18 and 29 years old with alopecia areata. Some clones in this sample may be carry-over from other donors' samples. CDR3s include the opening cysteine and the closing phenylalanine or tryptophan. The D gene is left open where the match is weak. Size is omitted from some rows. Given values are once, few, many or a class for expanded clones.

j_call: TRBJ2-1
v_call: TRBV20-1
d_call: TRBD2
clone_size: many
cdr3_aa: CSATPSGKYNEQFF
cdr3_nt: TGCAGTGCTACCCCTAGCGGGAAGTACAATGAGCAGTTCTTC

j_call: TRBJ2-5
v_call: TRBV12-5
d_call: .
clone_size: few
cdr3_aa: CASGLERQETQYF
cdr3_nt: TGTGCTAGTGGTTTGGAGCGTCAAGAGACCCAGTACTTC

j_call: TRBJ2-7
v_call: TRBV12-3/TRBV12-4
d_call: TRBD2
clone_size: few
cdr3_aa: CASSSTSGRVEQYF
cdr3_nt: TGTGCCAGCAGTTCGACAAGCGGGAGGGTCGAGCAGTACTTC

j_call: TRBJ2-5
v_call: TRBV7-9
d_call: .
clone_size: .
cdr3_aa: CASSFEGFGETQYF
cdr3_nt: TGTGCCAGCAGCTTTGAAGGGTTCGGAGAGACCCAGTACTTC

j_call: TRBJ2-3
v_call: TRBV18
d_call: TRBD1
clone_size: many
cdr3_aa: CASSPGTGEVGTQYF
cdr3_nt: TGTGCCAGCTCACCGGGAACAGGGGAAGTCGGTACGCAGTATTTT

j_call: TRBJ2-3
v_call: TRBV29-1
d_call: .
clone_size: many
cdr3_aa: CSAGLDPGTQYF
cdr3_nt: TGCAGCGCAGGACTCGATCCGGGCACGCAGTATTTT

j_call: TRBJ2-1
v_call: TRBV15
d_call: .
clone_size: .
cdr3_aa: CATSRRGWMNNEQFF
cdr3_nt: TGTGCCACCAGCAGAAGGGGGTGGATGAACAATGAGCAGTTCTTC

j_call: TRBJ2-7
v_call: TRBV5-6
d_call: .
clone_size: once
cdr3_aa: CASSLRLGGVDEQYF
cdr3_nt: TGTGCCAGCAGCTTAAGACTGGGGGGTGTCGACGAGCAGTACTTC

j_call: TRBJ2-3
v_call: TRBV6-5
d_call: TRBD2
clone_size: many
cdr3_aa: CASGGLAGGADTQYF
cdr3_nt: TGTGCCAGCGGTGGTTTGGCGGGGGGGGCAGATACGCAGTATTTT

j_call: TRBJ2-3
v_call: TRBV6-5
d_call: .
clone_size: few
cdr3_aa: CASSYTLLGTVPLPDTQYF
cdr3_nt: TGTGCCAGCAGTTACACACTCCTCGGGACCGTTCCCCTCCCAGATACGCAGTATTTT

j_call: TRBJ1-5
v_call: TRBV7-9
d_call: .
clone_size: .
cdr3_aa: CASSPGSWNSNQPQHF
cdr3_nt: TGTGCCAGCAGCCCAGGTTCGTGGAATAGCAATCAGCCCCAGCATTTT

j_call: TRBJ2-7
v_call: TRBV20-1
d_call: TRBD2
clone_size: many
cdr3_aa: CSATQTSGGFSYEQYF
cdr3_nt: TGCAGTGCTACCCAAACTAGCGGGGGGTTCTCCTACGAGCAGTACTTC

j_call: TRBJ2-2
v_call: TRBV7-2
d_call: TRBD2
clone_size: few
cdr3_aa: CASSYVAGGPGELFF
cdr3_nt: TGTGCCAGCAGCTACGTAGCGGGGGGCCCCGGGGAGCTGTTTTTT

j_call: TRBJ1-3
v_call: TRBV27
d_call: .
clone_size: .
cdr3_aa: CASSFSAGAGNTIYF
cdr3_nt: TGTGCCAGCAGTTTTTCGGCAGGGGCTGGAAACACCATATATTTT

j_call: TRBJ1-4
v_call: TRBV14
d_call: .
clone_size: many
cdr3_aa: CASSQRPPPNEKLFF
cdr3_nt: TGTGCCAGCAGCCAAAGACCGCCCCCTAATGAAAAACTGTTTTTT

j_call: TRBJ2-1
v_call: TRBV2
d_call: .
clone_size: .
cdr3_aa: CASSGHGNEQFF
cdr3_nt: TGTGCCAGCAGCGGACACGGAAATGAGCAGTTCTTC

j_call: TRBJ1-1
v_call: TRBV25-1
d_call: .
clone_size: .
cdr3_aa: CASSELGRESTEAFF
cdr3_nt: TGTGCCAGCAGTGAATTGGGGAGGGAGAGCACTGAAGCTTTCTTT

j_call: TRBJ1-4
v_call: TRBV7-9
d_call: .
clone_size: many
cdr3_aa: CASSLFRSRDEKLFF
cdr3_nt: TGTGCCAGCAGCTTATTCCGCTCAAGGGACGAAAAACTGTTTTTT

j_call: TRBJ1-4
v_call: TRBV20-1
d_call: .
clone_size: few
cdr3_aa: CSAKGLGGYEKLSF
cdr3_nt: TGCAGTGCTAAAGGTCTGGGAGGTTATGAAAAACTGTCTTTT

j_call: TRBJ2-5
v_call: TRBV14
d_call: .
clone_size: many
cdr3_aa: CASSQGDIGDQETQYF
cdr3_nt: TGTGCCAGCAGCCAAGGGGATATCGGGGATCAAGAGACCCAGTACTTC

j_call: TRBJ2-3
v_call: TRBV10-3
d_call: .
clone_size: .
cdr3_aa: CAISKTGDTDTQYF
cdr3_nt: TGTGCCATCAGTAAGACAGGAGACACAGATACGCAGTATTTT

j_call: TRBJ1-3
v_call: TRBV5-4
d_call: .
clone_size: many
cdr3_aa: CASSLAGRNTIYF
cdr3_nt: TGTGCCAGCAGCTTGGCAGGAAGAAACACCATATATTTT

j_call: TRBJ1-1
v_call: TRBV29-1
d_call: .
clone_size: .
cdr3_aa: CSVGGAQLDTEAFF
cdr3_nt: TGCAGCGTTGGGGGGGCTCAGTTGGACACTGAAGCTTTCTTT

j_call: TRBJ2-3
v_call: TRBV6-5
d_call: .
clone_size: many
cdr3_aa: CASSTGASTDTQYF
cdr3_nt: TGTGCCAGCAGTACAGGTGCTAGCACAGATACGCAGTATTTT

j_call: TRBJ2-3
v_call: TRBV5-4
d_call: TRBD2
clone_size: many
cdr3_aa: CASSLSLAGGEDTQYF
cdr3_nt: TGTGCCAGCAGCTTAAGTCTAGCGGGGGGCGAAGATACGCAGTATTTT

j_call: TRBJ2-1
v_call: TRBV20-1
d_call: .
clone_size: .
cdr3_aa: CSAPTQSSYNEQFF
cdr3_nt: TGCAGTGCCCCGACTCAGAGCTCCTACAATGAGCAGTTCTTC

j_call: TRBJ1-1
v_call: TRBV2
d_call: .
clone_size: few
cdr3_aa: CASSDSQGVPEAFF
cdr3_nt: TGTGCCAGCAGTGATTCGCAGGGAGTCCCTGAAGCTTTCTTT

j_call: TRBJ1-1
v_call: TRBV12-3/TRBV12-4
d_call: .
clone_size: .
cdr3_aa: CASSNLYTEAFF
cdr3_nt: TGTGCCAGCAGTAACTTATACACTGAAGCTTTCTTT

j_call: TRBJ1-2
v_call: TRBV29-1
d_call: TRBD1
clone_size: many
cdr3_aa: CSVEGSRGNYGYTF
cdr3_nt: TGCAGCGTTGAAGGATCCAGGGGGAACTATGGCTACACCTTC

j_call: TRBJ2-3
v_call: TRBV11-3
d_call: .
clone_size: many
cdr3_aa: CASSPGGPVTDTQYF
cdr3_nt: TGTGCCAGCAGCCCAGGGGGGCCGGTCACAGATACGCAGTATTTT

j_call: TRBJ1-5
v_call: TRBV7-8
d_call: TRBD1
clone_size: few
cdr3_aa: CASSGDRVSQPQHF
cdr3_nt: TGTGCCAGCAGCGGGGACAGGGTTAGTCAGCCCCAGCATTTT

j_call: TRBJ2-5
v_call: TRBV7-6
d_call: .
clone_size: many
cdr3_aa: CASSFYGQSQETQYF
cdr3_nt: TGTGCCAGCAGCTTCTATGGACAGAGCCAAGAGACCCAGTACTTC

j_call: TRBJ1-1
v_call: TRBV6-6
d_call: .
clone_size: .
cdr3_aa: CASSGRGKNTEAFF
cdr3_nt: TGTGCCAGCAGTGGACGGGGAAAGAACACTGAAGCTTTCTTT

j_call: TRBJ1-1
v_call: TRBV6-6
d_call: .
clone_size: .
cdr3_aa: CASSYETENTEAFF
cdr3_nt: TGTGCCAGCAGTTACGAGACAGAAAACACTGAAGCTTTCTTT

j_call: TRBJ1-1
v_call: TRBV5-1
d_call: .
clone_size: .
cdr3_aa: CASSFRNSNTEAFF
cdr3_nt: TGCGCCAGCAGCTTCAGAAACAGCAACACTGAAGCTTTCTTT

j_call: TRBJ1-6
v_call: TRBV6-6
d_call: .
clone_size: .
cdr3_aa: CASSGSWPYNSPLHF
cdr3_nt: TGTGCCAGTTCGGGGTCCTGGCCCTATAATTCACCCCTCCACTTT

j_call: TRBJ2-3
v_call: TRBV12-3/TRBV12-4
d_call: .
clone_size: few
cdr3_aa: CASRPTGLGADTQYF
cdr3_nt: TGTGCCAGCAGACCTACGGGCCTCGGAGCAGATACGCAGTATTTT

j_call: TRBJ2-7
v_call: TRBV5-1
d_call: TRBD1
clone_size: many
cdr3_aa: CASSLGDSFYEQYF
cdr3_nt: TGCGCCAGCAGCCTAGGGGACAGTTTCTACGAGCAGTACTTC

j_call: TRBJ1-1
v_call: TRBV20-1
d_call: .
clone_size: many
cdr3_aa: CSASVNTEAFF
cdr3_nt: TGCAGTGCTAGTGTGAACACTGAAGCTTTCTTT

j_call: TRBJ2-1
v_call: TRBV4-3
d_call: .
clone_size: .
cdr3_aa: CASSQDGNRLNEQFF
cdr3_nt: TGCGCCAGCAGCCAAGATGGGAACAGGTTAAATGAGCAGTTCTTC

j_call: TRBJ2-5
v_call: TRBV11-1
d_call: TRBD2
clone_size: many
cdr3_aa: CASSLHRRGLAGQETQYF
cdr3_nt: TGTGCCAGCAGCCTCCACCGGCGAGGACTAGCGGGGCAAGAGACCCAGTACTTC

j_call: TRBJ2-1
v_call: TRBV2
d_call: .
clone_size: .
cdr3_aa: CASSEGFAGYNEQFF
cdr3_nt: TGTGCCAGCAGTGAAGGGTTCGCGGGGTACAATGAGCAGTTCTTC

j_call: TRBJ1-1
v_call: TRBV5-1
d_call: .
clone_size: many
cdr3_aa: CASTLVPGVGNTEAFF
cdr3_nt: TGCGCCAGCACCCTCGTCCCGGGGGTAGGGAACACTGAAGCTTTCTTT

j_call: TRBJ1-6
v_call: TRBV12-3/TRBV12-4
d_call: .
clone_size: .
cdr3_aa: CASSRDNYNSPLHF
cdr3_nt: TGTGCCAGCAGCCGGGACAACTATAATTCACCCCTCCACTTT

j_call: TRBJ1-4
v_call: TRBV3-1
d_call: .
clone_size: many
cdr3_aa: CASSHGASTNEKLFF
cdr3_nt: TGTGCCAGCAGCCACGGGGCTTCAACTAATGAAAAACTGTTTTTT

j_call: TRBJ2-3
v_call: TRBV7-2
d_call: .
clone_size: many
cdr3_aa: CASSPRGSTDTQYF
cdr3_nt: TGTGCCAGCAGCCCCCGAGGCTCAACAGATACGCAGTATTTT

j_call: TRBJ2-5
v_call: TRBV7-8
d_call: .
clone_size: .
cdr3_aa: CASNSRAGRGKVETQYF
cdr3_nt: TGTGCCAGCAACTCCAGGGCGGGTAGGGGAAAGGTAGAGACCCAGTACTTC

j_call: TRBJ2-7
v_call: TRBV21-1
d_call: .
clone_size: few
cdr3_aa: CASSLRGDPYEQYF
cdr3_nt: TGTGCCAGCAGCCTTAGAGGGGACCCCTACGAGCAGTACTTC

j_call: TRBJ2-7
v_call: TRBV20-1
d_call: .
clone_size: .
cdr3_aa: CSATTGLNYEQYF
cdr3_nt: TGCAGTGCTACGACGGGACTTAACTACGAGCAGTACTTC

j_call: TRBJ2-2
v_call: TRBV4-1
d_call: .
clone_size: .
cdr3_aa: CASSSPSRDTGELFF
cdr3_nt: TGCGCCAGCAGTAGCCCCAGCCGAGACACCGGGGAGCTGTTTTTT

j_call: TRBJ2-5
v_call: TRBV10-3
d_call: TRBD2
clone_size: few
cdr3_aa: CAISESSGGPRGTQYF
cdr3_nt: TGTGCCATCAGTGAGTCCAGCGGGGGGCCGAGGGGGACCCAGTACTTC

j_call: TRBJ1-1
v_call: TRBV7-4
d_call: .
clone_size: few
cdr3_aa: CASSDDRTSFLTEAFF
cdr3_nt: TGTGCCAGCAGCGACGACAGAACCTCCTTTCTCACTGAAGCTTTCTTT

j_call: TRBJ2-3
v_call: TRBV12-3/TRBV12-4
d_call: .
clone_size: many
cdr3_aa: CASSDDVARTDTQYF
cdr3_nt: TGTGCCAGCAGTGACGATGTAGCCCGGACAGATACGCAGTATTTT

j_call: TRBJ1-2
v_call: TRBV6-6
d_call: .
clone_size: .
cdr3_aa: CASSPSPNYGYTF
cdr3_nt: TGTGCCAGCAGTCCCAGCCCTAACTATGGCTACACCTTC

j_call: TRBJ2-7
v_call: TRBV6-1
d_call: .
clone_size: many
cdr3_aa: CASSEERAASWEQYF
cdr3_nt: TGTGCCAGCAGTGAAGAAAGGGCTGCCTCTTGGGAGCAGTACTTC

j_call: TRBJ1-4
v_call: TRBV6-5
d_call: .
clone_size: few
cdr3_aa: CASRGLTNEKLFF
cdr3_nt: TGTGCCAGCAGGGGGCTAACTAATGAAAAACTGTTTTTT

j_call: TRBJ2-3
v_call: TRBV6-2/TRBV6-3
d_call: .
clone_size: few
cdr3_aa: CASSYSIGLPGGTDTQYF
cdr3_nt: TGTGCCAGCAGTTACTCGATTGGGCTGCCTGGAGGCACAGATACGCAGTATTTT

j_call: TRBJ1-5
v_call: TRBV20-1
d_call: .
clone_size: many
cdr3_aa: CSARDGRRQTNQPQHF
cdr3_nt: TGCAGTGCTAGAGATGGACGCCGGCAGACCAATCAGCCCCAGCATTTT

j_call: TRBJ1-6
v_call: TRBV18
d_call: .
clone_size: .
cdr3_aa: CASSPGSGSPLHF
cdr3_nt: TGTGCCAGCTCACCTGGTTCGGGTTCACCCCTCCACTTT

j_call: TRBJ2-1
v_call: TRBV5-8
d_call: .
clone_size: many
cdr3_aa: CASSLGSSPYNEQFF
cdr3_nt: TGTGCCAGCAGCTTGGGATCTTCCCCCTACAATGAGCAGTTCTTC